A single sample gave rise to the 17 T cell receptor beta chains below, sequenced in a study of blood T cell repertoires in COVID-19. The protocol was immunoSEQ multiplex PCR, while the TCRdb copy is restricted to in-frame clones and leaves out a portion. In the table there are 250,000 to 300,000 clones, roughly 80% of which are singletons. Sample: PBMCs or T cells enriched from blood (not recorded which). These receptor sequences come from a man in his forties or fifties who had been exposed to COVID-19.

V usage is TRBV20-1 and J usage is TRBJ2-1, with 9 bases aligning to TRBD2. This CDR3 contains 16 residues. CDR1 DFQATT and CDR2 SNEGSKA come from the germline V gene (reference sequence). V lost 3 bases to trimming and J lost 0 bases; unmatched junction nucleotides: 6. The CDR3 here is CSASSAGGTSYNEQFF. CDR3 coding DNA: TGCAGTGCTAGTTCGGCGGGAGGGACCTCCTACAATGAGCAGTTCTTC.

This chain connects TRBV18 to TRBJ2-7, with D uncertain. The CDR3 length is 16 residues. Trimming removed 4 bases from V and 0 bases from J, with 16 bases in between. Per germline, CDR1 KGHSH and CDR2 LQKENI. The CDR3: CASSQGTPGASYEQYF. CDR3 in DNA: TGTGCCAGCTCACAAGGAACACCGGGTGCCTCCTACGAGCAGTACTTC.

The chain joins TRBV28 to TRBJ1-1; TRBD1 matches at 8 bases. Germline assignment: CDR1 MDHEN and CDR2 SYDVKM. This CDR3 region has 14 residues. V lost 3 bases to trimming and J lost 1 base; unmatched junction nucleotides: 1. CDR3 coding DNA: TGTGCCAGCAGTTTGGGGACAGGGAACACTGAAGCTTTCTTT. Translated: CASSLGTGNTEAFF.

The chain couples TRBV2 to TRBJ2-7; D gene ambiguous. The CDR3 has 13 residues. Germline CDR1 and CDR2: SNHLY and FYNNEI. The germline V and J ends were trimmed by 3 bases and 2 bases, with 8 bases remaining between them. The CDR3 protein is CASSERQTYEQYF. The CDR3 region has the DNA TGTGCCAGCAGTGAGAGACAAACCTACGAGCAGTACTTC.

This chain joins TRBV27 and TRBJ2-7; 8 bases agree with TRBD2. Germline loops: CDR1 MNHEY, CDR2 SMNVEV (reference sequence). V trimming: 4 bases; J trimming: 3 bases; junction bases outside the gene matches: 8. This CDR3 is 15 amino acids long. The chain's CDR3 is CASSSHRAGGYEQYF. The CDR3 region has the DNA TGTGCCAGCAGTTCCCACAGGGCGGGGGGCTACGAGCAGTACTTC.

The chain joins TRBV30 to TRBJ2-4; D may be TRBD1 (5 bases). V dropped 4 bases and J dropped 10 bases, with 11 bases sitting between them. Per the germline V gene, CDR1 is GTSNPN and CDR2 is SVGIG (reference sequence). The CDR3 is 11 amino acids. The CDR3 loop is CAWTQRGIQYF. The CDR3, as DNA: TGTGCCTGGACTCAAAGGGGAATTCAGTACTTC.

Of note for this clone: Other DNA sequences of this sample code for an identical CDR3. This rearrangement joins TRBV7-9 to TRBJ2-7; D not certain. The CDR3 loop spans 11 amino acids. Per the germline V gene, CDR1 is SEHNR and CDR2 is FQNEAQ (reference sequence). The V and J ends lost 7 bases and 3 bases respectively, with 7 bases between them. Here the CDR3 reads CASTPLYEQYF. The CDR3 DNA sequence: TGTGCCAGCACCCCCCTCTACGAGCAGTACTTC.

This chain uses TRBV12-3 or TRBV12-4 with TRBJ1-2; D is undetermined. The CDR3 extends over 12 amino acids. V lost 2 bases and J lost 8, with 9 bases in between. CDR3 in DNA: TGTGCCAGCAGTTTATGGCTCCGAGGCTACACCTTC. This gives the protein CASSLWLRGYTF.

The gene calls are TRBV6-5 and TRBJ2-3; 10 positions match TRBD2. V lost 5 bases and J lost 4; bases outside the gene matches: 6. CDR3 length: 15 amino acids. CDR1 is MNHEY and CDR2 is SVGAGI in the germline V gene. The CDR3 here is CASSPGLAGADTQYF. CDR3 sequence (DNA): TGTGCCAGCAGTCCGGGCCTAGCGGGAGCAGATACGCAGTATTTT.

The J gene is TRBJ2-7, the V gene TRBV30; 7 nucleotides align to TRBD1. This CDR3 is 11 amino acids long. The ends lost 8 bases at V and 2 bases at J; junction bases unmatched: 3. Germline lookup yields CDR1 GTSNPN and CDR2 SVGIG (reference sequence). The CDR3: CARGQAYEQYF. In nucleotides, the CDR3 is TGTGCCCGTGGACAGGCCTACGAGCAGTACTTC.

CDR3 residues: CASSHTRDYSNQPQHF. Here the CDR3 DNA reads TGCGCCAGCAGTCACACCAGAGACTATAGCAATCAGCCCCAGCATTTT. The chain is built from TRBV23-1 and TRBJ1-5; unclear D gene. TRBV23-1 is filed as an ORF, its function uncertain. The V gene lost 3 bases and the J gene lost 0 bases, with 12 bases spanning the gap. The CDR3 covers 16 residues.

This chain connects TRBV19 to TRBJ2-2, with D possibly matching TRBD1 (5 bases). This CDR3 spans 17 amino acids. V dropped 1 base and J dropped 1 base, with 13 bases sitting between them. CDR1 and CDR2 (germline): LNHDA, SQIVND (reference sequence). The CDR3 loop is CASSIVGHHGNTGELFF. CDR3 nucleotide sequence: TGTGCCAGTAGTATAGTAGGACACCATGGGAACACCGGGGAGCTGTTTTTT.

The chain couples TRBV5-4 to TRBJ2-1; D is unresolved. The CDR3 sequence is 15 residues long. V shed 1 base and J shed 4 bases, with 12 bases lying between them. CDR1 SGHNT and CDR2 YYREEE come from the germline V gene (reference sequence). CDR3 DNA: TGTGCCAGCAGCTTGTTCCTGGGCTCTTACAATGAGCAGTTCTTC. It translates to CASSLFLGSYNEQFF.

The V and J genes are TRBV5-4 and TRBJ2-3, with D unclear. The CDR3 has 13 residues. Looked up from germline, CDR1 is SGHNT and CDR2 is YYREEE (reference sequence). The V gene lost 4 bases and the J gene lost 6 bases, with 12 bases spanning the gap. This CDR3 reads CASSSEILDTQYF. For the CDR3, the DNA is TGTGCCAGCAGCAGCGAAATATTGGATACGCAGTATTTT. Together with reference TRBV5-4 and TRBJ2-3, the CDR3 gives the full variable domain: ETGVTQSPTHLIKTRGQQVTLRCSSQSGHNTVSWYQQALGQGPQFIFQYYREEENGRGNFPPRFSGLQFPNYSSELNVNALELDDSALYLCASSSEILDTQYFGPGTRLTVL.

The CDR3 protein is CASSLGQGNLYNEQFF. The CDR3 region has the DNA TGTGCCAGCAGCCTCGGACAGGGGAACCTTTACAATGAGCAGTTCTTC. The chain combines TRBV7-9 with TRBJ2-1, with 9 bases matching TRBD1. This CDR3 has 16 residues. V shed 5 bases and J 4 bases; nucleotides not matched to a gene: 9. The V gene's germline CDR1 is SEHNR and CDR2 FQNEAQ (reference sequence).

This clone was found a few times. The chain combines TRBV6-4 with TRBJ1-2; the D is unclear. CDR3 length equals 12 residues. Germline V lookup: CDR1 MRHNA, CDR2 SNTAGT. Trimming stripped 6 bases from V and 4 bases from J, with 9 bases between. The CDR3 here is CASREDLYGYTF. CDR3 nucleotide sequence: TGTGCCAGCAGGGAGGACCTCTATGGCTACACCTTC.

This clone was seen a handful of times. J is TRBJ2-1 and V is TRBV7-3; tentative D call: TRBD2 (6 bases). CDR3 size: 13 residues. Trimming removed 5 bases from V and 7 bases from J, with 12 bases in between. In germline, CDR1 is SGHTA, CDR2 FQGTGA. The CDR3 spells CASSPTSRNEQFF. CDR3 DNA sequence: TGTGCCAGCAGCCCTACTAGCCGGAATGAGCAGTTCTTC.